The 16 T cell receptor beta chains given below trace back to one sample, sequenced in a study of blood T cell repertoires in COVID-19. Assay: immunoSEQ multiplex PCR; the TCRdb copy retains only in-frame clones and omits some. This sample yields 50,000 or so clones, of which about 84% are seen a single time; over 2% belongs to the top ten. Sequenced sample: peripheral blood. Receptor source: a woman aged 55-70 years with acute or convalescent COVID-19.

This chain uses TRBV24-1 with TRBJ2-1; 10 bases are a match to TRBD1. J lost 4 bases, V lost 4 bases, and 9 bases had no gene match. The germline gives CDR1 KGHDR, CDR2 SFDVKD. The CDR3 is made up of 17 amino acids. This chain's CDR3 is CATSDPAGTGAYNEQFF. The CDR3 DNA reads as TGTGCCACCAGTGACCCCGCCGGGACAGGGGCTTACAATGAGCAGTTCTTC.

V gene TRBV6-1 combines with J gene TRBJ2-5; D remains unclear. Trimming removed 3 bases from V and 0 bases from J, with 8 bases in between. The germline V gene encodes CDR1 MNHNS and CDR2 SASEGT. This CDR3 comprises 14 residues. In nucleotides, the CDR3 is TGTGCCAGCAGTGAGTCCCTCGACCAAGAGACCCAGTACTTC. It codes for CASSESLDQETQYF.

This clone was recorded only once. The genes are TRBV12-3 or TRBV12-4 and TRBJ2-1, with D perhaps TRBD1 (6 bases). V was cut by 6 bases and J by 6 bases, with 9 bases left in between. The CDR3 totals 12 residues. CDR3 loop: CASRQQGNEQFF. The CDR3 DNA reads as TGTGCCAGCAGACAACAGGGCAATGAGCAGTTCTTC.

CDR3 sequence: CASSQEWGWGYTF. CDR3 in DNA: TGTGCCAGCAGCCAAGAGTGGGGCTGGGGCTACACCTTC. V usage is TRBV14 and J usage is TRBJ1-2; D might be TRBD1 (5 bases). The germline CDR1 and CDR2 sequences are SGHDN and FVKESK. CDR3 length: 13 residues. Trimming took off 0 bases at V and 8 bases at J, with 10 bases between the two ends.

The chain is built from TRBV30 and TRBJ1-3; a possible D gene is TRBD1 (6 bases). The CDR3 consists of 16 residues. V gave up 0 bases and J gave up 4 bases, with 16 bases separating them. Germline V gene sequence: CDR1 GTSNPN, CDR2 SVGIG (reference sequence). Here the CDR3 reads CAWSVVLWGRGNTIYF. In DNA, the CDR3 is TGTGCCTGGAGTGTAGTTCTTTGGGGGCGCGGAAACACCATATATTTT.

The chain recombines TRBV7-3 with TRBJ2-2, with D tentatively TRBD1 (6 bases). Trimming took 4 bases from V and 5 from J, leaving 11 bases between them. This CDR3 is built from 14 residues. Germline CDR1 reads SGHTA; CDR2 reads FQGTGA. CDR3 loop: CASSSGQITGELFF. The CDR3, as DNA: TGTGCCAGCAGCTCCGGACAGATAACCGGGGAGCTGTTTTTT.

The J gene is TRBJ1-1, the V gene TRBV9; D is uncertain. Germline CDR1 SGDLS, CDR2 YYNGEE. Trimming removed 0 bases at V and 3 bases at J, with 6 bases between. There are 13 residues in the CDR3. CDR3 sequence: CASSVEHHTEAFF. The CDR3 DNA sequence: TGTGCCAGCAGCGTAGAGCACCACACTGAAGCTTTCTTT.

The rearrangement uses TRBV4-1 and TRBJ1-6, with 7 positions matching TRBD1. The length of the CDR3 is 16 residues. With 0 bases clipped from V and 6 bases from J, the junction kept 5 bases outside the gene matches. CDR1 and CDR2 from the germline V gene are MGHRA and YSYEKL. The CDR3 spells CASSQDPRDSNSPLHF. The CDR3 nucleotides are TGCGCCAGCAGCCAAGATCCCAGGGACAGTAATTCACCCCTCCACTTT.

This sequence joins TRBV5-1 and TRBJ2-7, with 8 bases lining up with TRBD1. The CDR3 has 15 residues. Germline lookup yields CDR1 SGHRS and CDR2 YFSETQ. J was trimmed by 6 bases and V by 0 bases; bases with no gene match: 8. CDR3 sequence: CASSLEGTGDLEQYF. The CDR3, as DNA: TGCGCCAGCAGCTTGGAGGGGACAGGTGACCTCGAGCAGTACTTC.

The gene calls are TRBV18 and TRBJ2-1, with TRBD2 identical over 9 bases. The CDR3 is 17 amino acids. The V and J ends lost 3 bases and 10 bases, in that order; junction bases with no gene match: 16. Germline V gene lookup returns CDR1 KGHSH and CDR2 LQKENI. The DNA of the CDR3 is TGTGCCAGCTCACCCGGGGCCTTAGCGGGGGCCGGAGGGGAGCAGTTCTTC. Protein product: CASSPGALAGAGGEQFF.

CDR3 region: CASSTDGTGKRYF. CDR3 DNA sequence: TGTGCCAGCAGTACTGACGGGACAGGGAAGCGGTACTTC. V gene TRBV2 combines with J gene TRBJ2-4; 9 positions match TRBD1. Germline V gene sequence: CDR1 SNHLY, CDR2 FYNNEI. The CDR3 totals 13 residues. Germline trimming cut 5 bases from V and 15 bases from J; bases unmatched to any gene: 11.

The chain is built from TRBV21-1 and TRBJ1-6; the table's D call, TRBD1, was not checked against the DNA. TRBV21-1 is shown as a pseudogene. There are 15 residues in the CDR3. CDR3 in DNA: TGTGCCAGCATCCCACCGGGACAGGGATATTCACCCCTCCACTTT. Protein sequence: CASIPPGQGYSPLHF.

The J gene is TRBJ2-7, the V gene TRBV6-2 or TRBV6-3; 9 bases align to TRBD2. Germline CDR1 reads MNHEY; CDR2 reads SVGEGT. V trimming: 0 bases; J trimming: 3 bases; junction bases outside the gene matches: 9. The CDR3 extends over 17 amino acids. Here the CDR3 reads CASSYSRAASGVYEQYF. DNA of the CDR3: TGTGCCAGCAGTTACTCGAGAGCTGCTAGCGGGGTCTACGAGCAGTACTTC.

The CDR3 region is CASSSGQGRLYGYTF. In DNA form, the CDR3 reads TGTGCCAGCAGCTCGGGACAGGGTCGTCTTTATGGCTACACCTTC. The chain has TRBV5-5 and TRBJ1-2, with 9 positions matching TRBD1. Germline values: CDR1 SGHKS, CDR2 YYEKEE (reference sequence). V lost 3 bases, J lost 5 bases, and 8 bases stayed unmatched. This CDR3 comprises 15 residues.

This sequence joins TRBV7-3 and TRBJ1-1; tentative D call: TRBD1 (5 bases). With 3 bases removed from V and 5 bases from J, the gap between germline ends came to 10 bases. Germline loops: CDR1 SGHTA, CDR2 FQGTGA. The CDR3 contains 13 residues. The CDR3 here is CASSLTERTEAFF. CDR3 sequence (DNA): TGTGCCAGCAGCTTGACAGAACGGACTGAAGCTTTCTTT. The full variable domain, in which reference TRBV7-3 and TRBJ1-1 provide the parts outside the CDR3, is GAGVSQTPSNKVTEKGKYVELRCDPISGHTALYWYRQSLGQGPEFLIYFQGTGAADDSGLPNDRFFAVRPEGSVSTLKIQRTERGDSAVYLCASSLTERTEAFFGQGTRLTVV.

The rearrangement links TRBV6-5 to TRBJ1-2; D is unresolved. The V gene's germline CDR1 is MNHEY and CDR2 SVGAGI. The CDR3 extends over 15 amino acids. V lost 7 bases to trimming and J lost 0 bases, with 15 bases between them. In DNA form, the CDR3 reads TGTGCCAGCATGAGGGAAGGCATAGCTAACTATGGCTACACCTTC. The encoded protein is CASMREGIANYGYTF.